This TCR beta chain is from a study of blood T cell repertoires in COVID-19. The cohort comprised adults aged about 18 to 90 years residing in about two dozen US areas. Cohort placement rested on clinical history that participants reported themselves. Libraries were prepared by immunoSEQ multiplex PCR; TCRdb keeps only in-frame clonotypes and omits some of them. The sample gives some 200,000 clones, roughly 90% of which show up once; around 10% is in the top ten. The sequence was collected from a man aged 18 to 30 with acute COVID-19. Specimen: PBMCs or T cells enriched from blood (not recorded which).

The CDR3 here is CASSQPPTGDVEQFF. The CDR3 DNA sequence: TGCGCCAGCAGCCAACCCCCGACAGGGGATGTTGAGCAGTTCTTC. The V gene is TRBV4-1, the J gene TRBJ2-1, with TRBD1 identical over 8 bases. V lost 2 bases, J lost 9 bases, and 9 bases stayed unmatched. Germline V CDR1 and CDR2: MGHRA, YSYEKL. CDR3 length: 15 residues.